This T cell receptor beta chain was profiled in a study of early T cells in non-severe SARS-CoV-2 infection. Findings and limits, study-wide: A preference for anti-spike CD8 responses marked VDJdb matching, which missed private and CD4 specificities.

Relative to its sample, this clonotype is medium-sized. Its antigen is unknown. Tagging with unique molecular identifiers was applied to individual cDNA molecules. TCRdb reprocessed the 5' RACE reads via MiXCR and lists one record per CDR3 protein. Of approximately 89,000 distinct CDR3 sequences listed, 11% to 15% are singletons. The V and J ends lost 3 bases and 2 bases respectively, with 5 bases between them. There are 11 residues in the CDR3. CDR1 and CDR2 (germline): DFQATT, SNEGSKA (reference sequence). This chain joins TRBV20-1 and TRBJ2-7; D is undetermined. The source is an adult who was a healthcare worker with PCR-confirmed SARS-CoV-2 infection or an uninfected control (not recorded which). Sequencing was done on a sample of whole blood. Here the CDR3 reads CSARSAYEQYF. The CDR3 DNA sequence: TGCAGTGCTAGGTCGGCCTACGAGCAGTACTTC.